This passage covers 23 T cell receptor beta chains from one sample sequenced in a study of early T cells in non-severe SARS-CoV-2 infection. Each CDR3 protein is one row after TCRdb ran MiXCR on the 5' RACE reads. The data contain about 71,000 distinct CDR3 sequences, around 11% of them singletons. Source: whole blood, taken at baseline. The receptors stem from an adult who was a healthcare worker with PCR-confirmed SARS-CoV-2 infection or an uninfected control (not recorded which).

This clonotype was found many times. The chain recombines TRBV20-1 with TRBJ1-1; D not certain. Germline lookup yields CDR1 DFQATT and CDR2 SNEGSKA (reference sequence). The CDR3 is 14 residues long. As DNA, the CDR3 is TGCAGGACCACGAACCCGCAGAGAAACACTGAAGCTTTCTTT. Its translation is CRTTNPQRNTEAFF.

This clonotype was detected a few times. The CDR3 nucleotides read TGCGCCAGCAGCTCAAGCGGGAGGTACAATGAGCAGTTCTTC. This gives the protein CASSSSGRYNEQFF. The chain carries TRBV5-1 and TRBJ2-1; TRBD2 matches at 9 bases. Germline V gives CDR1 SGHRS, CDR2 YFSETQ. The V gene end was trimmed by 3 bases and the J gene end by 4 bases; junction bases not matched to a gene: 2. The CDR3 is 14 residues long.

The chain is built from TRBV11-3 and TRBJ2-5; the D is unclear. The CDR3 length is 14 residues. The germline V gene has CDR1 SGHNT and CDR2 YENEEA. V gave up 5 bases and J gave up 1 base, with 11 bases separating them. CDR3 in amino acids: CASSQDQTQETQYF. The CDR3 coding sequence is TGTGCCAGCAGCCAGGACCAGACCCAAGAGACCCAGTACTTC.

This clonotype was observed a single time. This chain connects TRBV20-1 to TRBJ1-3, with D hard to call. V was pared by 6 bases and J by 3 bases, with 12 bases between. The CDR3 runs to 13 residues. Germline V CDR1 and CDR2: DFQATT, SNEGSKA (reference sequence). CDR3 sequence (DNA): TGCAGTGCCACCGCAGCCATTGGAAACACCATATATTTT. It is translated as CSATAAIGNTIYF.

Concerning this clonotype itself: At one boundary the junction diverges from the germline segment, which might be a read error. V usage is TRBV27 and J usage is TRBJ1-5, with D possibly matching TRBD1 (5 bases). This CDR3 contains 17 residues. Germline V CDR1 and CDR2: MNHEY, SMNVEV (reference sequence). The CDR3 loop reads CANSLKAVDRSNQPQHF. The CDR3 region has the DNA TGTGCCAACAGTCTCAAGGCTGTTGACAGAAGCAATCAGCCCCAGCATTTT.

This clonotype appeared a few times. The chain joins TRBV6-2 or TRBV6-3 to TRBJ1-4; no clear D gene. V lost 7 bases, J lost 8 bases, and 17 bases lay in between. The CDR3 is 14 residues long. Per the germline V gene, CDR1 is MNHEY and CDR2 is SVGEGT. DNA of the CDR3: TGTGCCAGCACCCCGGCGGCTAGAAGCGAAAAACTGTTTTTT. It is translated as CASTPAARSEKLFF.

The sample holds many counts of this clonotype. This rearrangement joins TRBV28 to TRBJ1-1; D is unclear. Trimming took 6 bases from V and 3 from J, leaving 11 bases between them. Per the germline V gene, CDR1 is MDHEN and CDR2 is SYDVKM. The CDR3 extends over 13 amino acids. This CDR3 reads CASRVLPDTEAFF. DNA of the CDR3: TGTGCCAGCAGGGTGTTGCCTGACACTGAAGCTTTCTTT. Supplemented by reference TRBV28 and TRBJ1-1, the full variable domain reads DVKVTQSSRYLVKRTGEKVFLECVQDMDHENMFWYRQDPGLGLRLIYFSYDVKMKEKGDIPEGYSVSREKKERFSLILESASTNQTSMYLCASRVLPDTEAFFGQGTRLTVV.

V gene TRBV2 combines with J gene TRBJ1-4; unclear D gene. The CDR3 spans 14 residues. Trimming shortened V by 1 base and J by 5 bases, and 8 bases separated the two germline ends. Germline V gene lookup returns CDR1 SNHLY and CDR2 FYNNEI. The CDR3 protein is CASSEEGSNEKLFF. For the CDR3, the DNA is TGTGCCAGCAGTGAAGAAGGGTCCAATGAAAAACTGTTTTTT.

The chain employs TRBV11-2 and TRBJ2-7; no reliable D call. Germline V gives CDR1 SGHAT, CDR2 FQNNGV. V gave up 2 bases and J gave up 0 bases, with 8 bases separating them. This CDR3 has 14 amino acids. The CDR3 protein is CASSLSPPSYEQYF. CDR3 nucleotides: TGTGCCAGCAGCTTAAGCCCGCCCTCCTACGAGCAGTACTTC.

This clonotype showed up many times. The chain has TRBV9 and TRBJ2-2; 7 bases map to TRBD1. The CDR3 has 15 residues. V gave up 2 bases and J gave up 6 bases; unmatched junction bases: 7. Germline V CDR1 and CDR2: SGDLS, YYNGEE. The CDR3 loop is CASSVKGAASGELFF. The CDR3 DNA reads TGTGCCAGCAGCGTTAAGGGGGCTGCGTCCGGGGAGCTGTTTTTT.

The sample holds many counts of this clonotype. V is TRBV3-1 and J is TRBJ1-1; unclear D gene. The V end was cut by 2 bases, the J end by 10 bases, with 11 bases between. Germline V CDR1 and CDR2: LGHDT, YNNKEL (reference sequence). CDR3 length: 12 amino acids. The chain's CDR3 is CASSQSGKRAFF. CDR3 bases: TGTGCCAGCAGCCAATCGGGGAAAAGAGCTTTCTTT.

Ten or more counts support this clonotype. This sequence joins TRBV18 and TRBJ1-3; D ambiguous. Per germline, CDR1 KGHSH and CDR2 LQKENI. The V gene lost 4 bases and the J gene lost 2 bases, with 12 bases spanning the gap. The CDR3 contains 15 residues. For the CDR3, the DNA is TGTGCCAGCTCACGTGACGGCTCAGCTGGAAACACCATATATTTT. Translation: CASSRDGSAGNTIYF.

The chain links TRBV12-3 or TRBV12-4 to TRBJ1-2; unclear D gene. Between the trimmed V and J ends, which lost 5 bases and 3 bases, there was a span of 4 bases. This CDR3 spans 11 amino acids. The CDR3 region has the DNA TGTGCCAGCAGTGACTACTATGGCTACACCTTC. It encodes CASSDYYGYTF.

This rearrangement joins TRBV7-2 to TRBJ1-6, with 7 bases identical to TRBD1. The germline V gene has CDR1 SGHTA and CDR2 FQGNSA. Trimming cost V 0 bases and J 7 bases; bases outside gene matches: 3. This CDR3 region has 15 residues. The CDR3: CASSLAPGGNSPLHF. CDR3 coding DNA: TGTGCCAGCAGCTTAGCTCCAGGGGGGAATTCACCCCTCCACTTT.

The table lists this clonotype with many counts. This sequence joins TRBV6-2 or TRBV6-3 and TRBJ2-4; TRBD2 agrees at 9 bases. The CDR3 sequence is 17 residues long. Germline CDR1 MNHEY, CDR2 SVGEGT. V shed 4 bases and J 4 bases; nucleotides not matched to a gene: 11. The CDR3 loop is CASSFLPTSGLKNIQYF. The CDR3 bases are TGTGCCAGCAGTTTTCTACCGACTAGCGGCCTTAAAAACATTCAGTACTTC.

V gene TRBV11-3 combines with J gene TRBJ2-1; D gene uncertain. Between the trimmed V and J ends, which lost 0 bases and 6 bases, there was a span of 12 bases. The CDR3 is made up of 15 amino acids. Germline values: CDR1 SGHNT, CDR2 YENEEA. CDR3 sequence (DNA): TGTGCCAGCAGCTTAGAAAGTGGCTCTATCAATGAGCAGTTCTTC. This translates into CASSLESGSINEQFF. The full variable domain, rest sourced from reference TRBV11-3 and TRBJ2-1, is EAGVVQSPRYKIIEKKQPVAFWCNPISGHNTLYWYLQNLGQGPELLIRYENEEAVDDSQLPKDRFSAERLKGVDSTLKIQPAELGDSAVYLCASSLESGSINEQFFGPGTRLTVL.

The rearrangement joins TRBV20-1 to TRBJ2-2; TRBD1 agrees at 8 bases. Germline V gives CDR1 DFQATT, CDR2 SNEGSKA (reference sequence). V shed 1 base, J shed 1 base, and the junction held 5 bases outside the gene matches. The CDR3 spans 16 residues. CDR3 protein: CSARADRDWNTGELFF. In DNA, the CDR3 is TGCAGTGCTAGAGCGGACAGGGATTGGAACACCGGGGAGCTGTTTTTT.

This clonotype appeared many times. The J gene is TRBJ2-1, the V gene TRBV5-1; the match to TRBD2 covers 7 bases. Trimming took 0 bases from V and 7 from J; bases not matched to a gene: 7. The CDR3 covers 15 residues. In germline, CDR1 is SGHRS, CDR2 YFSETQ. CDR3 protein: CASSLDASGWNEQFF. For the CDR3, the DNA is TGCGCCAGCAGCTTGGATGCTAGCGGATGGAATGAGCAGTTCTTC.

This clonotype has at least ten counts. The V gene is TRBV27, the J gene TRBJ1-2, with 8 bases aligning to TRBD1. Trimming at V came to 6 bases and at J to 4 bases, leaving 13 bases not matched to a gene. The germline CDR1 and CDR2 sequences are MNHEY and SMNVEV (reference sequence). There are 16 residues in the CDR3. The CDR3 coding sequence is TGTGCCAGCAGCCCCAGGACAGGGCCGGTCGGCTATGGCTACACCTTC. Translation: CASSPRTGPVGYGYTF.

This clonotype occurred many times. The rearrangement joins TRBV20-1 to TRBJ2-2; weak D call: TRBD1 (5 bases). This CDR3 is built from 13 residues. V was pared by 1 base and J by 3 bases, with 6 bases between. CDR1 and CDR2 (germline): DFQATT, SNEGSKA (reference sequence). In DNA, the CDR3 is TGCAGTGCTAGAGGCAGGGACACCGGGGAGCTGTTTTTT. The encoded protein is CSARGRDTGELFF.

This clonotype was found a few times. The CDR3 DNA follows: TGCAGTGCCACATCCAGCAATCAGCCCCAGCATTTT. Its translation is CSATSSNQPQHF. This chain uses TRBV20-1 with TRBJ1-5; no clear D gene. The V gene lost 6 bases and the J gene lost 1 base, with 7 bases spanning the gap. CDR1 and CDR2 (germline): DFQATT, SNEGSKA (reference sequence). The CDR3 is 12 amino acids.

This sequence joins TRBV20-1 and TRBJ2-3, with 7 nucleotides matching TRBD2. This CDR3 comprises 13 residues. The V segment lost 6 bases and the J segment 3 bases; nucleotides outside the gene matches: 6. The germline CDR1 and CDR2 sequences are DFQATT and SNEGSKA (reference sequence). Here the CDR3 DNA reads TGCAGTGCCTATCTGCGGGGGACAGATACGCAGTATTTT. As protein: CSAYLRGTDTQYF.

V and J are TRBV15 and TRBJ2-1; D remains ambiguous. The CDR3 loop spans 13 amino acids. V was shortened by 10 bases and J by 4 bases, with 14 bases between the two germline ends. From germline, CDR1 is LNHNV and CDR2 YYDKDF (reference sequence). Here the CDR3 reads CASKTSGYNEQFF. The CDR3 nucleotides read TGTGCCAGCAAAACCTCCGGATACAATGAGCAGTTCTTC. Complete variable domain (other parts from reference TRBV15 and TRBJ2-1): DAMVIQNPRYQVTQFGKPVTLSCSQTLNHNVMYWYQQKSSQAPKLLFHYYDKDFNNEADTPDNFQSRRPNTSFCFLDIRSPGLGDTAMYLCASKTSGYNEQFFGPGTRLTVL.